Below, 15 T cell receptor beta chains from the same sample are listed, as sequenced in a study of T-cell reconstitution after alpha-beta-depleted transplantation in children. Unique molecular identifiers were built into the TCRbeta library. MiXCR, applied by TCRdb to the PCR reads, yields one record per CDR3 protein. Here the sample spans some 520,000 distinct CDR3 sequences, 32% being singletons. Sample: PBMCs from the stem cell graft donor, taken from the stem cell graft. These receptors were collected from a human donor who donated a stem cell graft to a child with aplastic anemia.

This clonotype was seen a handful of times. J is TRBJ2-5 and V is TRBV27; 10 bases agree with TRBD2. The V and J ends lost 6 bases and 2 bases, in that order; junction bases with no gene match: 3. The V gene's germline CDR1 is MNHEY and CDR2 SMNVEV (reference sequence). The CDR3 length is 14 residues. The CDR3 DNA follows: TGTGCCAGCAGACTAGCGGGAAGTCAAGAGACCCAGTACTTC. Amino acids: CASRLAGSQETQYF.

This clonotype came up a few times. The chain carries TRBV7-2 and TRBJ1-5; a possible D gene is TRBD1 (6 bases). The CDR3 is made up of 13 amino acids. The V end was cut by 4 bases, the J end by 7 bases, with 11 bases between. Germline V gene data show CDR1 as SGHTA and CDR2 as FQGNSA. The chain's CDR3 is CASSSLDRQPQHF. For the CDR3, the DNA is TGTGCCAGCAGCTCGCTGGACAGACAGCCCCAGCATTTT.

This clonotype occurred a few times. This rearrangement joins TRBV18 to TRBJ2-7; D unclear. Trimming took off 0 bases at V and 5 bases at J, with 11 bases between the two ends. The V gene's germline CDR1 is KGHSH and CDR2 LQKENI. The CDR3 is 14 amino acids. This CDR3 is CASSPPSGFDEQYF. Written as DNA, the CDR3 is TGTGCCAGCTCACCACCGTCAGGTTTCGACGAGCAGTACTTC.

In the case of this clonotype: The junction and the germline gene differ at one end; a read error may be behind it. V usage is TRBV20-1 and J usage is TRBJ1-5; D ambiguous. Germline CDR1 is DFQATT and CDR2 is SNEGSKA (reference sequence). The CDR3 consists of 15 residues. The CDR3 here is CSAREPDLPGEPQHF. CDR3 nucleotides: TGCAGTGCTCGAGAACCTGACCTACCTGGGGAGCCCCAGCATTTT.

Only a few counts were recorded for this clonotype. This chain joins TRBV7-8 and TRBJ1-5, with 8 nucleotides matching TRBD1. From germline, CDR1 is SGHVS and CDR2 FQNEAQ. The CDR3 runs to 16 residues. Germline trimming cut 5 bases from V and 3 bases from J; bases unmatched to any gene: 9. The CDR3 coding sequence is TGTGCCAGCAGCCCACCTTCCAGGGGGCACAATCAGCCCCAGCATTTT. Its protein product is CASSPPSRGHNQPQHF.

The chain recombines TRBV15 with TRBJ2-1; 9 positions match TRBD2. Germline CDR1 reads LNHNV; CDR2 reads YYDKDF (reference sequence). The CDR3 runs to 16 residues. The V segment lost 1 base and the J segment 7 bases; nucleotides outside the gene matches: 8. The CDR3 sequence is CATSRAIAGVENEQFF. CDR3 DNA: TGTGCCACCAGCAGAGCTATAGCGGGAGTAGAGAATGAGCAGTTCTTC. Full variable domain (outside the CDR3, taken from reference TRBV15 and TRBJ2-1): DAMVIQNPRYQVTQFGKPVTLSCSQTLNHNVMYWYQQKSSQAPKLLFHYYDKDFNNEADTPDNFQSRRPNTSFCFLDIRSPGLGDTAMYLCATSRAIAGVENEQFFGPGTRLTVL.

This clonotype was detected only a few times. The chain has TRBV28 and TRBJ2-1, with D perhaps matching TRBD1 or TRBD2 (5 bases each). This CDR3 has 14 amino acids. Trimming pared 5 bases from V and 9 bases from J, leaving 17 bases between. Germline CDR1 and CDR2: MDHEN and SYDVKM. CDR3 DNA: TGTGCCAGCAGTGCGACCCGGGACCCCACTGAGCAGTTCTTC. Translation: CASSATRDPTEQFF.

The rearrangement uses TRBV21-1 and TRBJ2-7; the D call of TRBD2 is as the table states it, not checked on the DNA. TRBV21-1 is classified as a pseudogene. CDR3 length: 17 amino acids. This chain's CDR3 is CASSARTTRADHYEQYF. The CDR3 nucleotides are TGTGCCAGCAGCGCACGAACGACTAGAGCGGACCATTACGAGCAGTACTTC.

This sequence joins TRBV9 and TRBJ1-1, with D perhaps TRBD1 (5 bases). Trimming shortened V by 0 bases and J by 5 bases, and 11 bases separated the two germline ends. The CDR3 runs 14 residues. Looked up from germline, CDR1 is SGDLS and CDR2 is YYNGEE. The CDR3 DNA sequence: TGTGCCAGCAGCGTAGGGCCAGGGTCAACTGAAGCTTTCTTT. It encodes CASSVGPGSTEAFF. The complete variable domain, with remaining parts taken from reference TRBV9 and TRBJ1-1, reads DSGVTQTPKHLITATGQRVTLRCSPRSGDLSVYWYQQSLDQGLQFLIQYYNGEERAKGNILERFSAQQFPDLHSELNLSSLELGDSALYFCASSVGPGSTEAFFGQGTRLTVV.

The chain couples TRBV28 to TRBJ2-7, with 8 bases lining up with TRBD1. The CDR3 consists of 14 residues. From germline, CDR1 is MDHEN and CDR2 SYDVKM. V lost 5 bases, J lost 2 bases, and 5 bases stayed unmatched. CDR3 in amino acids: CASSPGDRPYEQYF. CDR3 nucleotide sequence: TGTGCCAGCAGTCCTGGGGACAGGCCCTACGAGCAGTACTTC.

The table lists this clonotype with a few counts. This chain links TRBV6-2 or TRBV6-3 with TRBJ1-2; D gene ambiguous. The ends were cut back, 0 bases at V and 6 bases at J, with 11 bases in the middle. This CDR3 is 14 amino acids long. Germline V lookup: CDR1 MNHEY, CDR2 SVGEGT. The CDR3 here is CASSYSTGGDGYTF. CDR3 sequence (DNA): TGTGCCAGCAGTTACTCGACGGGAGGCGATGGCTACACCTTC.

This clonotype was recorded a few times. This chain connects TRBV12-3 or TRBV12-4 to TRBJ2-1, with D perhaps TRBD2 (5 bases). CDR3 size: 13 residues. V lost 6 bases and J lost 6, with 12 bases in between. In DNA form, the CDR3 reads TGTGCCAGCAGCCACTCGGGGTCCAATGAGCAGTTCTTC. This gives the protein CASSHSGSNEQFF.

This clonotype was seen only a few times. The genes are TRBV7-2 and TRBJ2-1, with TRBD2 matching over 14 bases. The CDR3 covers 15 residues. Germline CDR1 is SGHTA and CDR2 is FQGNSA. J was trimmed by 7 bases and V by 6 bases; bases with no gene match: 5. The CDR3 is CASSTGLAGENEQFF. The CDR3 nucleotides read TGTGCCAGCAGTACGGGACTAGCGGGAGAGAATGAGCAGTTCTTC.

This clonotype was seen more than once but under ten times. The chain joins TRBV6-1 to TRBJ1-2; 10 nucleotides align to TRBD1. There are 14 residues in the CDR3. From germline, CDR1 is MNHNS and CDR2 SASEGT. J gave up 3 bases and V 4 bases, and 2 bases lay outside the gene matches. CDR3 nucleotide sequence: TGTGCCAGCAGTGGACAGGGGGCCCACTATGGCTACACCTTC. Its protein is CASSGQGAHYGYTF.

The sample holds a few counts of this clonotype. The rearrangement links TRBV7-2 to TRBJ2-1; 7 nucleotides match TRBD2. The J segment lost 7 bases and the V segment lost 1 base, leaving 7 bases of the junction unmatched. Germline CDR1 reads SGHTA; CDR2 reads FQGNSA. This CDR3 has 15 amino acids. This CDR3 reads CASSLGGRVQNEQFF. The CDR3 DNA follows: TGTGCCAGCAGCTTAGGTGGGAGGGTCCAGAATGAGCAGTTCTTC.